This passage covers 22 T cell receptor beta chains from one sample sequenced in a study of blood T cell repertoires in COVID-19 (dated by TCRdb to 2019 to 2021). The library was obtained by the immunoSEQ multiplex PCR assay. As stored in TCRdb, this immuneACCESS dataset retains in-frame rearrangements with V and J assigned. A fraction of the clones does not appear; measured against another copy, unresolved V genes explain less than half of the discrepancy, and the remainder lacks a known reason. The sample records 200,000 to 250,000 clones, roughly nine tenths of which are singletons. The ten largest clones take up 2.5% to 3.5% of the sample. Sequencing used PBMCs or T cells enriched from blood (not recorded which). The receptors were gathered from a woman in her forties or fifties in a cohort exposed to, infected with or recovered from COVID-19 (not recorded which).

The genes are TRBV29-1 and TRBJ2-5; the D gene is possibly TRBD1 (5 bases). The CDR3 totals 16 residues. The germline V and J ends were trimmed by 0 bases and 0 bases, with 14 bases remaining between them. The germline CDR1 and CDR2 sequences are SQVTM and ANQGSEA. The CDR3: CSVEDRWGPNQETQYF. CDR3 sequence (DNA): TGCAGCGTTGAAGATCGATGGGGCCCCAACCAAGAGACCCAGTACTTC.

The chain couples TRBV4-1 to TRBJ1-1; 8 bases fit TRBD1. The CDR3 has 15 residues. The V gene's germline CDR1 is MGHRA and CDR2 YSYEKL. Losses at the gene ends were 4 bases for V and 5 bases for J; bases not matched to a gene: 9. The CDR3 region has the DNA TGCGCCAGCAGCCTTCGATTTACAGGGGGAACTGAAGCTTTCTTT. Protein sequence: CASSLRFTGGTEAFF.

This chain uses TRBV11-1 with TRBJ2-7, with 8 bases lining up with TRBD1. V was pared by 4 bases and J by 5 bases, with 13 bases of the junction left unmatched. The CDR3 is 16 amino acids. Germline CDR1 reads SGHAT; CDR2 reads FQDESV (reference sequence). The CDR3 DNA reads TGTGCCAGCAGCTCATTCCCCGGACAGGGTGGCCACGAGCAGTACTTC. Translated: CASSSFPGQGGHEQYF. The variable domain in full, completed from reference TRBV11-1 and TRBJ2-7, reads EAEVAQSPRYKITEKSQAVAFWCDPISGHATLYWYRQILGQGPELLVQFQDESVVDDSQLPKDRFSAERLKGVDSTLKIQPAELGDSAMYLCASSSFPGQGGHEQYFGPGTRLTVT.

The J gene is TRBJ2-7, the V gene TRBV29-1; TRBD1 aligns across 9 bases. The germline CDR1 and CDR2 sequences are SQVTM and ANQGSEA. The CDR3 runs to 12 residues. J lost 3 bases, V lost 8 bases, and 5 bases had no gene match. The CDR3 region has the DNA TGCAGCATACAGGGGGCGGACTACGAGCAGTACTTC. This translates into CSIQGADYEQYF.

The V and J genes are TRBV27 and TRBJ1-6, with 8 bases identical to TRBD1. CDR1 and CDR2 from the germline V gene are MNHEY and SMNVEV (reference sequence). This CDR3 has 15 residues. The junction had 7 bases not matched to a gene; V was cut back by 5 bases and J by 7 bases. The CDR3 spells CASSPWDRRNSPLHF. CDR3 DNA sequence: TGTGCCAGCAGTCCATGGGACAGGAGAAATTCACCCCTCCACTTT.

This chain's CDR3 is CASSVSDRNYGYTF. CDR3 nucleotide sequence: TGTGCCAGCAGCGTCTCAGACAGGAACTATGGCTACACCTTC. The gene calls are TRBV9 and TRBJ1-2; a weak D match, TRBD1 (6 bases). The CDR3 has 14 amino acids. Trimming removed 2 bases at V and 2 bases at J, with 10 bases between. Germline values: CDR1 SGDLS, CDR2 YYNGEE.

The rearrangement uses TRBV2 and TRBJ1-4; perhaps TRBD1 as D (6 bases). Germline assignment: CDR1 SNHLY and CDR2 FYNNEI. CDR3 length: 13 amino acids. V was clipped by 2 bases and J by 7 bases, with 8 bases between them. The CDR3 coding sequence is TGTGCCAGCAGTGAAAGGGGGGGTGAAAAACTGTTTTTT. The encoded protein is CASSERGGEKLFF. The variable domain in full, with the rest retrieved from reference TRBV2 and TRBJ1-4, is EPEVTQTPSHQVTQMGQEVILRCVPISNHLYFYWYRQILGQKVEFLVSFYNNEISEKSEIFDDQFSVERPDGSNFTLKIRSTKLEDSAMYFCASSERGGEKLFFGSGTQLSVL.

The count of this clone is one. J is TRBJ1-1 and V is TRBV9; 9 bases fit TRBD1. Losses at the gene ends were 2 bases for V and 4 bases for J; bases not matched to a gene: 6. Germline CDR1 is SGDLS and CDR2 is YYNGEE. The length of the CDR3 is 15 residues. CDR3 DNA sequence: TGTGCCAGCAGCGTTGGGACAGGGTGGGGCACTGAAGCTTTCTTT. This gives the protein CASSVGTGWGTEAFF.

This chain joins TRBV5-5 and TRBJ1-5, with D hard to call. Germline V CDR1 and CDR2: SGHKS, YYEKEE (reference sequence). Trimming took off 2 bases at V and 0 bases at J, with 12 bases between the two ends. CDR3 length: 16 amino acids. CDR3 sequence: CASSFVAVNSNQPQHF. The CDR3 DNA reads as TGTGCCAGCAGCTTTGTAGCAGTTAATAGCAATCAGCCCCAGCATTTT.

V is TRBV7-6 and J is TRBJ2-5; 7 positions match TRBD2. J gave up 4 bases and V 7 bases, and 12 bases lay outside the gene matches. This CDR3 is built from 15 residues. CDR1 SGHVS and CDR2 FNYEAQ come from the germline V gene. The CDR3 bases are TGTGCCAGCACCTGGTCGGGAGGAGAGAGAGAGACCCAGTACTTC. It yields the protein CASTWSGGERETQYF.

A note on this clone: Other nucleotide sequences from this sample produce the same CDR3. The chain joins TRBV2 to TRBJ2-2; 9 bases map to TRBD1. The V gene's germline CDR1 is SNHLY and CDR2 FYNNEI. V lost 6 bases, J lost 6 bases, and 2 bases stayed unmatched. This CDR3 region has 13 residues. As DNA, the CDR3 is TGTGCCAGCAGCGGACAGGGGTCCGGGGAGCTGTTTTTT. This codes for CASSGQGSGELFF.

V usage is TRBV2 and J usage is TRBJ1-2; D possibly corresponds to TRBD1 (6 bases). The CDR3 contains 12 residues. The germline gives CDR1 SNHLY, CDR2 FYNNEI. V was cut by 6 bases and J by 8 bases, with 13 bases left in between. The CDR3 loop reads CASSPQGWGYTF. The CDR3 nucleotides are TGTGCCAGCAGCCCACAGGGATGGGGCTACACCTTC.

The genes are TRBV25-1 and TRBJ1-6; 7 nucleotides align to TRBD1. Germline CDR1 is MGHDK and CDR2 is SYGVNS. Unmatched junction bases numbered 2, after V lost 3 bases and J lost 9 bases. The CDR3 contains 13 residues. The CDR3 sequence: CASSEQGGSPLHF. DNA of the CDR3: TGTGCCAGCAGTGAGCAGGGGGGTTCACCCCTCCACTTT.

V is TRBV4-3 and J is TRBJ1-2, with a weak D call TRBD1 (6 bases). The V gene's germline CDR1 is LGHNA and CDR2 YSLEER. The V gene lost 2 bases and the J gene lost 7 bases, with 17 bases spanning the gap. The CDR3 extends over 15 amino acids. The CDR3 DNA reads as TGCGCCAGCAGCCAATTATTGACAGGTGTGGGTGGCTACACCTTC. Translation: CASSQLLTGVGGYTF.

V and J are TRBV6-4 and TRBJ2-3; no clear D gene. V gave up 2 bases and J gave up 0 bases, with 12 bases separating them. In germline, CDR1 is MRHNA, CDR2 SNTAGT. CDR3 length: 16 residues. The CDR3 is CASSDGQNPSTDTQYF. CDR3 sequence (DNA): TGTGCCAGCAGTGACGGGCAGAACCCTAGCACAGATACGCAGTATTTT.

The rearrangement joins TRBV5-6 to TRBJ1-2; tentative D call: TRBD1 (5 bases). V lost 2 bases and J lost 1, with 9 bases in between. CDR1 and CDR2 from the germline V gene are SGHDT and YYEEEE. The CDR3 consists of 14 residues. The DNA of the CDR3 is TGTGCCAGCAGCTTCCAGGGCGTTAACTATGGCTACACCTTC. Translation gives CASSFQGVNYGYTF.

The chain recombines TRBV19 with TRBJ2-6; D unresolved. The CDR3 is 12 residues long. Germline V gene sequence: CDR1 LNHDA, CDR2 SQIVND (reference sequence). V was shortened by 9 bases and J by 1 base, with 4 bases between the two germline ends. The CDR3 nucleotides read TGTGCCAGCGAGTCTGGGGCCAACGTCCTGACTTTC. It encodes CASESGANVLTF.

The gene calls are TRBV9 and TRBJ2-2; TRBD1 matches 11 bases. CDR3 size: 15 residues. CDR1 and CDR2 (germline): SGDLS, YYNGEE. The V gene end was trimmed by 6 bases and the J gene end by 4 bases; junction bases not matched to a gene: 5. The CDR3 DNA reads as TGTGCCAGCACCCTTGGGACAGGGGGCACCGGGGAGCTGTTTTTT. Translated: CASTLGTGGTGELFF.

The chain recombines TRBV7-8 with TRBJ2-3; TRBD2 matches 8 bases. V gave up 7 bases and J gave up 4 bases; unmatched junction bases: 10. Germline loops: CDR1 SGHVS, CDR2 FQNEAQ. The CDR3 contains 15 residues. The CDR3 region has the DNA TGTGCCAGCACCCCGGGGGGGGGCGGGGCAGATACGCAGTATTTT. Translating it yields CASTPGGGGADTQYF.

This chain's CDR3 is CSVSRGANEETQYF. CDR3 DNA: TGCAGCGTATCCAGGGGGGCTAATGAGGAGACCCAGTACTTC. The chain has TRBV29-1 and TRBJ2-5; a possible D gene is TRBD1 (7 bases). Trimming removed 6 bases at V and 5 bases at J, with 19 bases between. Germline V gene sequence: CDR1 SQVTM, CDR2 ANQGSEA. The CDR3 contains 14 residues. The variable domain in full, completed from reference TRBV29-1 and TRBJ2-5, reads SAVISQKPSRDICQRGTSLTIQCQVDSQVTMMFWYRQQPGQSLTLIATANQGSEATYESGFVIDKFPISRPNLTFSTLTVSNMSPEDSSIYLCSVSRGANEETQYFGPGTRLLVL.

CDR3 nucleotide sequence: TGTGCCAGCAGCGCCCAAGATGACAGGGTGGGGACCCAGTACTTC. Translating it yields CASSAQDDRVGTQYF. This sequence joins TRBV9 and TRBJ2-5, with 7 bases that match TRBD1. Germline V gene data show CDR1 as SGDLS and CDR2 as YYNGEE. The CDR3 has 15 amino acids. V lost 3 bases and J lost 7; bases outside the gene matches: 12.

This chain joins TRBV18 and TRBJ2-1, with 9 nucleotides matching TRBD1. Germline CDR1 and CDR2: KGHSH and LQKENI. Trimming took 0 bases from V and 5 from J; bases not matched to a gene: 8. The CDR3 loop spans 17 amino acids. The CDR3 loop is CASSPPGGTGSNNEQFF. The CDR3 DNA is TGTGCCAGCTCACCACCGGGCGGGACAGGGTCTAACAATGAGCAGTTCTTC.